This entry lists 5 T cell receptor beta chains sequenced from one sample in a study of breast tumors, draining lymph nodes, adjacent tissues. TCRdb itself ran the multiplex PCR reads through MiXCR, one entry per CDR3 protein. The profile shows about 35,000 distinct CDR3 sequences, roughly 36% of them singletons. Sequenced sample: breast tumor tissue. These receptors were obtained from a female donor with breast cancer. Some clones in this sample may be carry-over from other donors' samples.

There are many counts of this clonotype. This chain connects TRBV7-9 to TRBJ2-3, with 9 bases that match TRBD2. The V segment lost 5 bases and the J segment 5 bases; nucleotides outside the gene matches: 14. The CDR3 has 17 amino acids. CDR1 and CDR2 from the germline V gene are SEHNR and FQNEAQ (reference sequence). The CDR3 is CASSPLRVAGVRDTQYF. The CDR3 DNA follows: TGTGCCAGCAGCCCACTCAGGGTAGCGGGAGTCAGAGATACGCAGTATTTT.

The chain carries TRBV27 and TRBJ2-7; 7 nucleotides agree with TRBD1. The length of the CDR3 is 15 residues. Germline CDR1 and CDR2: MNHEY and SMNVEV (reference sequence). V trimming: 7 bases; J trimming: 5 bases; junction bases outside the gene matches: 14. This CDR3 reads CASIPTGMLVNEQYF. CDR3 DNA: TGTGCCAGCATCCCGACAGGGATGCTTGTGAACGAGCAGTACTTC.

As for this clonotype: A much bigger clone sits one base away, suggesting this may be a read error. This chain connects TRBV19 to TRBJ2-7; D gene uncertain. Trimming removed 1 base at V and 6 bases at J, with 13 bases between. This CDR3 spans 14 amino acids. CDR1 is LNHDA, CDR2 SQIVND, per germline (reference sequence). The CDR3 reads CASSIVPSAGEQYF. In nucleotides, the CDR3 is TGTGCCAGTAGTATAGTTCCATCAGCTGGCGAGCAGTACTTC.

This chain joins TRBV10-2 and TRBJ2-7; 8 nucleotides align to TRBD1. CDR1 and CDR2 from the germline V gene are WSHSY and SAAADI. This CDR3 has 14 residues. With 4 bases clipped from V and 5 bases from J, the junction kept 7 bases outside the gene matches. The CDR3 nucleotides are TGCGCCAGCAGTGGCCCGGACAGGGTACACGAGCAGTACTTC. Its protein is CASSGPDRVHEQYF.

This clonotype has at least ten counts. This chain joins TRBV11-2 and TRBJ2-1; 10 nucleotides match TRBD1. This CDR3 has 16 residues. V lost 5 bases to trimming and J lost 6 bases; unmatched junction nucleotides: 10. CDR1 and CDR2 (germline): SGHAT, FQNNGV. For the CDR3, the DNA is TGTGCCAGCAGCCTCCGACGACAGGGGGCGATCAATGAGCAGTTCTTC. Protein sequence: CASSLRRQGAINEQFF. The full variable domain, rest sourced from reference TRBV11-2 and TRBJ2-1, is EAGVAQSPRYKIIEKRQSVAFWCNPISGHATLYWYQQILGQGPKLLIQFQNNGVVDDSQLPKDRFSAERLKGVDSTLKIQPAKLEDSAVYLCASSLRRQGAINEQFFGPGTRLTVL.